This TCR beta chain was captured by sequencing in a study of blood T cell repertoires in COVID-19. Study context: Samples came from the United States, Italy and Spain, spanning acute and convalescent COVID-19. T cells, B-cell-depleted T cells, or PBMCs supplied cDNA or gDNA.

This CDR3 has 17 amino acids. Germline loops: CDR1 LGHDT, CDR2 YNNKEL (reference sequence). J gave up 5 bases and V 5 bases, and 11 bases lay outside the gene matches. The assay was immunoSEQ multiplex PCR, and TCRdb's table has in-frame clones only and misses some. Altogether about 250,000 clones are present, 88% being singletons, with the ten largest covering about 3%. The participants were between about 18 and 90 years old and came from about two dozen US areas. Cohort placement rested on clinical history that participants reported themselves. This TCR was sampled from a woman in her forties or fifties who had recovered from COVID-19. Specimen: PBMCs or T cells enriched from blood (not recorded which). The V gene is TRBV3-1 (or the pseudogene TRBV3-2), the J gene TRBJ2-1; 11 nucleotides agree with TRBD2. The CDR3 nucleotides read TGTGCCAGCAGCTCGAGTTCACTAGCGGGAGTCCACAATGAGCAGTTCTTC. Translated: CASSSSSLAGVHNEQFF.